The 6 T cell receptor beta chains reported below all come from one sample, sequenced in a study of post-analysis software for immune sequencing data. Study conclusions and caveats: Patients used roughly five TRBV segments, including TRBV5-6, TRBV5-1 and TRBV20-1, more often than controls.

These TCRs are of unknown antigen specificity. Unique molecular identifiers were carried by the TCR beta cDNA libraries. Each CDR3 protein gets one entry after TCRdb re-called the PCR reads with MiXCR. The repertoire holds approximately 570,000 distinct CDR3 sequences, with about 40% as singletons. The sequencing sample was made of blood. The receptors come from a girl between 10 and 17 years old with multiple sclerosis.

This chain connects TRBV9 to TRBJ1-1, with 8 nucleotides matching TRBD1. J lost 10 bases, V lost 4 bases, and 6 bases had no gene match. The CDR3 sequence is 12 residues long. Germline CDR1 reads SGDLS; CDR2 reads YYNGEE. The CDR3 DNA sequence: TGTGCCAGCAGCTCCTGGGACAGGAGAGCTTTCTTT. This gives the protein CASSSWDRRAFF.

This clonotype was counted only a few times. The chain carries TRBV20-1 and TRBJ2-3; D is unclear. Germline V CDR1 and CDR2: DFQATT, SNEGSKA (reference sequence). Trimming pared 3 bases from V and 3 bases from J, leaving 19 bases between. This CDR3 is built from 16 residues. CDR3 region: CSARHPRRKKTDTQYF. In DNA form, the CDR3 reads TGCAGTGCTAGGCACCCACGGCGGAAAAAGACAGATACGCAGTATTTT.

The CDR3 DNA follows: TGTGCCAGCAGCTCCCGGACTAGCGGGGTGCACAATGAGCAGTTCTTC. Translated, it gives CASSSRTSGVHNEQFF. This chain joins TRBV11-3 and TRBJ2-1; TRBD2 matches 12 bases. Germline V CDR1 and CDR2: SGHNT, YENEEA. The CDR3 sequence is 16 residues long. After removal of 4 bases from V and 5 bases from J, the junction contained 6 bases not matched to a gene.

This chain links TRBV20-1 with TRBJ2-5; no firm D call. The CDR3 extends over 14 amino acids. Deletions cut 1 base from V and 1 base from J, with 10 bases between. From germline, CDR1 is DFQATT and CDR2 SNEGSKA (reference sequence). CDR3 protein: CSARGAGLQETQYF. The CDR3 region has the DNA TGCAGTGCTAGAGGGGCAGGCCTCCAAGAGACCCAGTACTTC.

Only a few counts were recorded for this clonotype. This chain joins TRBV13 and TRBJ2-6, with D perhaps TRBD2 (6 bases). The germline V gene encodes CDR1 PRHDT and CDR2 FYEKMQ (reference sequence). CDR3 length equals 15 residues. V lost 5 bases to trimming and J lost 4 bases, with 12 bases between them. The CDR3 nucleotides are TGTGCCAGCAGCGTAATAGGGAGGGGGGCCAACGTCCTGACTTTC. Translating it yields CASSVIGRGANVLTF.

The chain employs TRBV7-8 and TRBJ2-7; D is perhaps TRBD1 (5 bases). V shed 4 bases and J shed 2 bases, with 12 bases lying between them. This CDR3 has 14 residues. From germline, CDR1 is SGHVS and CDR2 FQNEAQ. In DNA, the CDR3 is TGTGCCAGCAGCTCGACAGTCCGAACCTACGAGCAGTACTTC. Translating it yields CASSSTVRTYEQYF.